These 26 T cell receptor beta chains originate from one sample sequenced in a study of blood T cell repertoires in COVID-19. Repertoires were generated with immunoSEQ multiplex PCR, while TCRdb's copy carries only in-frame clones and drops some. The repertoire holds approximately 530,000 clones, about 88% seen once, with about 8% in the top ten. Sequencing was done on a sample of peripheral blood. The source of these receptors is a woman in her forties or fifties with COVID-19, enrolled during active disease.

The V and J genes are TRBV7-6 and TRBJ1-2, with TRBD1 matching over 7 bases. V gave up 1 base and J gave up 4 bases; unmatched junction bases: 6. The length of the CDR3 is 15 residues. CDR1 is SGHVS, CDR2 FNYEAQ, per germline. DNA of the CDR3: TGTGCCAGCAGCTTAGGCACAGGGGTTGGCTATGGCTACACCTTC. It is translated as CASSLGTGVGYGYTF.

This clone was detected only a few times. The chain has TRBV12-3 or TRBV12-4 and TRBJ2-7; D is unclear. Trimming left V 1 base short and J 5 bases short, with 6 bases between. The CDR3 contains 12 residues. CDR3 in DNA: TGTGCCAGCAGTTTAGGGCAGGACGAGCAGTACTTC. Residues: CASSLGQDEQYF.

The CDR3 is CASSPRTGPSNGYTF. The CDR3 region has the DNA TGTGCCAGCAGCCCCAGGACAGGGCCCTCGAATGGCTACACCTTC. This chain joins TRBV7-9 and TRBJ1-2, with 8 bases lining up with TRBD1. V lost 5 bases to trimming and J lost 6 bases; unmatched junction nucleotides: 11. Germline values: CDR1 SEHNR, CDR2 FQNEAQ (reference sequence). The CDR3 runs 15 residues.

This rearrangement joins TRBV11-2 to TRBJ2-5, with D possibly matching TRBD2 (5 bases). V lost 5 bases and J 1 base, leaving 11 bases between the germline ends. This CDR3 is 14 amino acids long. Germline loops: CDR1 SGHAT, CDR2 FQNNGV. CDR3 nucleotides: TGTGCCAGCAGCAAACCGGGATTCCAAGAGACCCAGTACTTC. This sequence encodes CASSKPGFQETQYF.

The chain uses TRBV11-1 and TRBJ2-5; D is ambiguous. The germline CDR1 and CDR2 sequences are SGHAT and FQDESV (reference sequence). Deletions cut 5 bases from V and 5 bases from J, with 12 bases between. There are 13 residues in the CDR3. CDR3 in amino acids: CASSPRLRETQYF. DNA for the CDR3: TGTGCCAGCAGCCCTAGGTTGAGGGAGACCCAGTACTTC.

The chain is built from TRBV23-1 and TRBJ2-7; tentatively, D is TRBD1 (6 bases). TRBV23-1 is an open reading frame whose function is uncertain. Trimming cost V 0 bases and J 1 base, with 10 bases left between them. The CDR3 is 15 residues long. This CDR3 reads CASSQSEDSSYEQYF. CDR3 in DNA: TGCGCCAGCAGTCAATCGGAGGACAGTTCCTACGAGCAGTACTTC.

The chain links TRBV12-3 or TRBV12-4 to TRBJ1-2, with D uncertain. Trimming took off 5 bases at V and 1 base at J, with 8 bases between the two ends. The CDR3 contains 13 residues. The CDR3 bases are TGTGCCAGCAGTAGCGGGCGTAACTATGGCTACACCTTC. The encoded protein is CASSSGRNYGYTF.

Only one count was recorded for this clone. This chain uses TRBV27 with TRBJ1-4, with D possibly matching TRBD1 (5 bases). Germline V gene sequence: CDR1 MNHEY, CDR2 SMNVEV (reference sequence). V lost 5 bases to trimming and J lost 0 bases, with 10 bases between them. This CDR3 spans 15 amino acids. The CDR3 region has the DNA TGTGCCAGCAGTCCAGGGTCGGCAACTAATGAAAAACTGTTTTTT. Translating gives CASSPGSATNEKLFF.

The V and J genes are TRBV2 and TRBJ1-1; D remains unclear. The germline V gene encodes CDR1 SNHLY and CDR2 FYNNEI. The CDR3 spans 11 residues. V was shortened by 6 bases and J by 8 bases, with 10 bases between the two germline ends. CDR3 protein: CASRYGIEAFF. The DNA of the CDR3 is TGTGCCAGCAGATACGGGATAGAAGCTTTCTTT.

V and J are TRBV29-1 and TRBJ2-1; the match to TRBD1 covers 12 bases. Looked up from germline, CDR1 is SQVTM and CDR2 is ANQGSEA. The CDR3 covers 15 residues. The V and J ends lost 0 bases and 9 bases, in that order; junction bases with no gene match: 6. CDR3 bases: TGCAGCGTTGAAGATTTCGGGACAGGGGGCGGTGAGCAGTTCTTC. Protein sequence: CSVEDFGTGGGEQFF.

The chain couples TRBV7-6 to TRBJ2-2; possibly TRBD1 for D (5 bases). Germline V gene sequence: CDR1 SGHVS, CDR2 FNYEAQ. CDR3 size: 15 residues. V was pared by 3 bases and J by 1 base, with 9 bases between. CDR3 sequence reads: CASSFGQGNTGELFF. Here the CDR3 DNA reads TGTGCCAGCAGCTTTGGGCAGGGGAACACCGGGGAGCTGTTTTTT.

The chain has TRBV2 and TRBJ2-3, with 14 bases that match TRBD2. V trimming: 8 bases; J trimming: 1 base; junction bases outside the gene matches: 2. Looked up from germline, CDR1 is SNHLY and CDR2 is FYNNEI. The CDR3 is 15 residues long. CDR3 sequence: CASVTSGGGTDTQYF. The CDR3 nucleotides are TGTGCCAGCGTGACTAGCGGGGGGGGCACAGATACGCAGTATTTT.

The chain combines TRBV14 with TRBJ2-7, with 9 bases that match TRBD2. Looked up from germline, CDR1 is SGHDN and CDR2 is FVKESK. V shed 0 bases, J shed 3 bases, and the junction held 6 bases outside the gene matches. CDR3 length: 16 residues. CDR3 nucleotides: TGTGCCAGCAGCCAAGATCGGGCTAGCGGGGACTACGAGCAGTACTTC. This gives the protein CASSQDRASGDYEQYF.

The V call is TRBV14, the J call TRBJ2-5; maybe TRBD1 (5 bases). The ends were cut back, 1 base at V and 2 bases at J, with 8 bases in the middle. This CDR3 region has 14 residues. The V gene's germline CDR1 is SGHDN and CDR2 FVKESK. CDR3 coding DNA: TGTGCCAGCAGCCAAGGGACACGACAAGAGACCCAGTACTTC. Protein: CASSQGTRQETQYF. The full variable domain, in which reference TRBV14 and TRBJ2-5 provide the parts outside the CDR3, is EAGVTQFPSHSVIEKGQTVTLRCDPISGHDNLYWYRRVMGKEIKFLLHFVKESKQDESGMPNNRFLAERTGGTYSTLKVQPAELEDSGVYFCASSQGTRQETQYFGPGTRLLVL.

This clone has only one observation. The V and J genes are TRBV30 and TRBJ2-7; no definite D call. The CDR3 covers 14 residues. The germline V gene encodes CDR1 GTSNPN and CDR2 SVGIG (reference sequence). Trimming stripped 4 bases from V and 5 bases from J, with 18 bases between. This chain's CDR3 is CAWTPPGARDEQYF. CDR3 nucleotide sequence: TGTGCCTGGACCCCCCCTGGTGCCCGCGACGAGCAGTACTTC.

This clone showed up just once. Other DNA sequences in the same sample also yield this CDR3. This CDR3 is CASSLGARTEAFF. The CDR3 coding sequence is TGTGCCAGCAGCTTGGGGGCACGGACTGAAGCTTTCTTT. The rearrangement uses TRBV5-6 and TRBJ1-1; D is unresolved. Trimming cost V 0 bases and J 5 bases, with 8 bases left between them. This CDR3 contains 13 residues. Germline CDR1 is SGHDT and CDR2 is YYEEEE.

The CDR3 here is CAWTGEGGETQYF. As DNA, the CDR3 is TGTGCCTGGACGGGGGAGGGTGGAGAGACCCAGTACTTC. The chain has TRBV30 and TRBJ2-5; 7 bases agree with TRBD2. The J segment lost 4 bases and the V segment lost 4 bases, leaving 6 bases of the junction unmatched. The V gene's germline CDR1 is GTSNPN and CDR2 SVGIG (reference sequence). This CDR3 is built from 13 residues.

The chain recombines TRBV30 with TRBJ1-1, with D possibly being TRBD1 (6 bases). The germline gives CDR1 GTSNPN, CDR2 SVGIG (reference sequence). The CDR3 is 11 amino acids. V was shortened by 3 bases and J by 12 bases, with 14 bases between the two germline ends. In DNA, the CDR3 is TGTGCCTGGAGCTCAGACAGGCCAACTTTCTTT. It translates to CAWSSDRPTFF.

DNA of the CDR3: TGTGCCAGCAGCTTAATGGCGGGATCCCCTGGATTCTTC. This translates into CASSLMAGSPGFF. The chain has TRBV7-3 and TRBJ2-1; a weak D match, TRBD2 (6 bases). The CDR3 contains 13 residues. Germline V gene lookup returns CDR1 SGHTA and CDR2 FQGTGA. With 1 base removed from V and 16 bases from J, the gap between germline ends came to 17 bases.

The chain recombines TRBV10-3 with TRBJ2-1, with D possibly matching TRBD1 (6 bases). Trimming stripped 6 bases from V and 3 bases from J, with 15 bases between. The CDR3 length is 15 residues. CDR1 ENHRY and CDR2 SYGVKD come from the germline V gene. CDR3 nucleotides: TGTGCCATCAGCCTGGACAGACTACTCTACAATGAGCAGTTCTTC. This translates into CAISLDRLLYNEQFF.

The chain combines TRBV7-3 with TRBJ2-3; TRBD2 might be the D (6 bases). The CDR3 runs to 15 residues. V lost 2 bases to trimming and J lost 1 base, with 10 bases between them. CDR1 and CDR2 from the germline V gene are SGHTA and FQGTGA. CDR3: CASSLSGEGTDTQYF. Here the CDR3 DNA reads TGTGCCAGCAGCTTATCGGGGGAGGGCACAGATACGCAGTATTTT.

The CDR3 loop reads CASSLSQPAGGRITTINEQFF. The CDR3 DNA is TGTGCCAGCAGTTTATCGCAACCAGCGGGGGGCCGAATAACCACAATAAATGAGCAGTTCTTC. The chain combines TRBV27 with TRBJ2-1; TRBD2 aligns across 9 bases. The CDR3 is 21 amino acids. The germline V gene has CDR1 MNHEY and CDR2 SMNVEV (reference sequence). With V trimmed by 0 bases and J by 7 bases, 22 bases remained unmatched.

The CDR3 bases are TGTGCCAGCAGCTCTACAGGGCACGAGCAGTACTTC. This codes for CASSSTGHEQYF. The rearrangement joins TRBV7-6 to TRBJ2-7; a possible D gene is TRBD1 (6 bases). Germline V lookup: CDR1 SGHVS, CDR2 FNYEAQ. The CDR3 is made up of 12 amino acids. Trimming pared 4 bases from V and 5 bases from J, leaving 9 bases between.

CDR3 loop: CASTLEGDEQFF. The CDR3 bases are TGTGCCAGCACCTTGGAGGGCGATGAGCAGTTCTTC. The V gene is TRBV7-6, the J gene TRBJ2-1, with D possibly matching TRBD2 (6 bases). V lost 7 bases, J lost 8 bases, and 12 bases lay in between. The CDR3 is made up of 12 amino acids. Germline CDR1 is SGHVS and CDR2 is FNYEAQ. The full variable domain, completed using reference TRBV7-6 and TRBJ2-1, is GAGVSQSPRYKVTKRGQDVALRCDPISGHVSLYWYRQALGQGPEFLTYFNYEAQQDKSGLPNDRFSAERPEGSISTLTIQRTEQRDSAMYRCASTLEGDEQFFGPGTRLTVL.

The V gene is TRBV5-4, the J gene TRBJ1-1; 8 nucleotides match TRBD1. The J segment lost 4 bases and the V segment lost 4 bases, leaving 3 bases of the junction unmatched. Germline values: CDR1 SGHNT, CDR2 YYREEE (reference sequence). The CDR3 loop spans 13 amino acids. CDR3: CASSRTGGTEAFF. The CDR3 DNA reads as TGTGCCAGCAGCCGAACAGGGGGCACTGAAGCTTTCTTT.

The V and J genes are TRBV5-1 and TRBJ1-4; the D gene is possibly TRBD1 (5 bases). The germline CDR1 and CDR2 sequences are SGHRS and YFSETQ. Between the trimmed V and J ends, which lost 4 bases and 8 bases, there was a span of 18 bases. The CDR3 runs to 15 residues. This CDR3 is CASSPGGGSDEKLFF. The CDR3, as DNA: TGCGCCAGCAGCCCCGGTGGGGGGTCCGACGAAAAACTGTTTTTT.